Below, 8 T cell receptor beta chains from the same sample are listed, as sequenced in a study of T cell responses to AZD1222 COVID-19 vaccine (dated by TCRdb to about 2021). This sample's time point label indicates: baseline before first vaccination. The protocol used for the library was the immunoSEQ multiplex PCR assay. This immuneACCESS table, as held by TCRdb, lists in-frame sequences with V and J called but not all clones. Of the missing ones, under half trace to an unresolved V gene in checked studies; the others have no known cause. The sample data list over 150,000 clones, and about nine tenths of these were observed just once. The ten biggest clones cover 2.5% to 3.5% of the sample. Source: peripheral blood, taken on day 0 of AZD1222 vaccination. Every receptor here comes from an adult in good health.

The V gene is TRBV15, the J gene TRBJ1-5; maybe TRBD1 (5 bases). Looked up from germline, CDR1 is LNHNV and CDR2 is YYDKDF (reference sequence). V lost 0 bases and J 0 bases, leaving 6 bases between the germline ends. This CDR3 comprises 15 residues. Written as DNA, the CDR3 is TGTGCCACCAGCAGAGATGGGGGTAGCAATCAGCCCCAGCATTTT. Its translation is CATSRDGGSNQPQHF.

This clone appeared a few times. The V gene is TRBV15, the J gene TRBJ1-6; no clear D gene. The V and J ends lost 0 bases and 4 bases respectively, with 10 bases between them. The CDR3 is 16 amino acids. CDR1 is LNHNV, CDR2 YYDKDF, per germline (reference sequence). CDR3 protein: CATSREKGAYNSPLHF. The CDR3 region has the DNA TGTGCCACCAGCAGAGAAAAGGGCGCTTATAATTCACCCCTCCACTTT.

The rearrangement links TRBV19 to TRBJ1-5; D uncertain. There are 14 residues in the CDR3. Germline loops: CDR1 LNHDA, CDR2 SQIVND (reference sequence). V lost 3 bases and J 7 bases, leaving 13 bases between the germline ends. Here the CDR3 reads CASSMMGGKQPQHF. The CDR3 DNA reads TGTGCCAGTAGTATGATGGGTGGAAAACAGCCCCAGCATTTT.

For the CDR3, the DNA is TGTGCCAGCAGCGTACCTCGGAGGGGGTCTGGGGCCAACGTCCTGACTTTC. The encoded protein is CASSVPRRGSGANVLTF. The rearrangement joins TRBV9 to TRBJ2-6, with D possibly being TRBD1 or TRBD2 (6 bases each). V dropped 1 base and J dropped 1 base, with 12 bases sitting between them. Looked up from germline, CDR1 is SGDLS and CDR2 is YYNGEE. CDR3 size: 17 residues.

The chain uses TRBV14 and TRBJ1-2; D gene uncertain. Germline CDR1 and CDR2: SGHDN and FVKESK. Trimming stripped 2 bases from V and 4 bases from J, with 11 bases between. The CDR3 consists of 14 residues. The CDR3 coding sequence is TGTGCCAGCAGCCAATCGGCAGGACCCTATGGCTACACCTTC. Translating it yields CASSQSAGPYGYTF.

V usage is TRBV21-1 and J usage is TRBJ1-1; the table's D call, TRBD1, was not checked against the DNA. TRBV21-1 is classified as a pseudogene. This CDR3 contains 11 residues. The CDR3 DNA sequence: TGTGCCAGCAGCAAAGTCAGGGAAGCTTTCTTT. Translation: CASSKVREAFF.

The V and J genes are TRBV27 and TRBJ1-2; possible D gene TRBD1, 5 bases. V lost 6 bases and J lost 2, with 16 bases in between. The V gene's germline CDR1 is MNHEY and CDR2 SMNVEV (reference sequence). The CDR3 has 15 residues. Here the CDR3 reads CASRLGHDFNYGYTF. CDR3 DNA sequence: TGTGCCAGCAGGCTCGGACACGACTTCAACTATGGCTACACCTTC.

J is TRBJ1-1 and V is TRBV7-2; a weak D match, TRBD1 (6 bases). The CDR3 runs 15 residues. The V and J ends lost 5 bases and 4 bases respectively, with 17 bases between them. CDR1 SGHTA and CDR2 FQGNSA come from the germline V gene. CDR3 sequence (DNA): TGTGCCAGCAGCGCCCGAAGGGGGTCTGCCACTGAAGCTTTCTTT. Residues: CASSARRGSATEAFF.